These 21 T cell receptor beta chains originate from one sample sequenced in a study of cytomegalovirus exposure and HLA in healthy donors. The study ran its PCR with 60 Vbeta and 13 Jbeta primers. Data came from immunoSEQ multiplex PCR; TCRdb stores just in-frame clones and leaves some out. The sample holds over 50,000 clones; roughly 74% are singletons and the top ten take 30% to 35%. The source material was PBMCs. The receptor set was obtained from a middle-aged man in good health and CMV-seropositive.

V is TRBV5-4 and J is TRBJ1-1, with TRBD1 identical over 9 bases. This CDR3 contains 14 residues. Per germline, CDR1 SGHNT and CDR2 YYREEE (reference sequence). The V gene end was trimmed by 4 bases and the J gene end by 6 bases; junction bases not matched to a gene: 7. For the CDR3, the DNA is TGTGCCAGCAGCGCGGGACAGGGTATGGCTGAAGCTTTCTTT. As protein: CASSAGQGMAEAFF.

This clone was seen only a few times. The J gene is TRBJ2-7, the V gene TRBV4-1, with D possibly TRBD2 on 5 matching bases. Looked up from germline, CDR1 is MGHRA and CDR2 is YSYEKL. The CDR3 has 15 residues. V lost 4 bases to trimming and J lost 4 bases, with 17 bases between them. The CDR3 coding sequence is TGCGCCAGCAGCCTTAATAGAGACGGCGGGTACGAGCAGTACTTC. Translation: CASSLNRDGGYEQYF.

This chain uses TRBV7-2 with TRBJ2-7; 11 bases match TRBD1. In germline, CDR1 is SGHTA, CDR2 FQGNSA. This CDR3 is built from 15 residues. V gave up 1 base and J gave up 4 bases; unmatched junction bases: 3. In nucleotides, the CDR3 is TGTGCCAGCAGCTTAGTGGGGACAGGGGGATACGAGCAGTACTTC. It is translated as CASSLVGTGGYEQYF.

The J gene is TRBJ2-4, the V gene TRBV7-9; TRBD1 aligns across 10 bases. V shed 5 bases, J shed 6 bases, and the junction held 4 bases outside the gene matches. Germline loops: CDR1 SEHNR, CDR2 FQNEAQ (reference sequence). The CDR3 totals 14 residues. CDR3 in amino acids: CASSKWDRGNIQYF. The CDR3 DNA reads TGTGCCAGCAGCAAATGGGACAGGGGAAACATTCAGTACTTC.

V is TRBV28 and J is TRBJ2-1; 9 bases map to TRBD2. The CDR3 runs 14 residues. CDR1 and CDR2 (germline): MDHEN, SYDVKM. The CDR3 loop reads CASGLATSYNEQFF. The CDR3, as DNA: TGTGCTTCGGGACTAGCTACCTCCTACAATGAGCAGTTCTTC. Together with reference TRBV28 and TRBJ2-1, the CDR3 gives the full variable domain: DVKVTQSSRYLVKRTGEKVFLECVQDMDHENMFWYRQDPGLGLRLIYFSYDVKMKEKGDIPEGYSVSREKKERFSLILESASTNQTSMYLCASGLATSYNEQFFGPGTRLTVL.

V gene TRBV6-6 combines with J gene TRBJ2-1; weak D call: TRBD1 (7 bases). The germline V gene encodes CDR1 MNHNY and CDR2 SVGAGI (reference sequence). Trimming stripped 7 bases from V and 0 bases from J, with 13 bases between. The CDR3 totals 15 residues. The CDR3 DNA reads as TGTGCCAGCAATGACAGGGACTCCTCCTACAATGAGCAGTTCTTC. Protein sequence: CASNDRDSSYNEQFF.

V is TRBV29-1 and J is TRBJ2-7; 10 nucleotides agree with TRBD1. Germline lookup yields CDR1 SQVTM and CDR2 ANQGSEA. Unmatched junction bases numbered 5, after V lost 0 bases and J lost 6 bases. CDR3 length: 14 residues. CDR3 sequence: CSVEDRDRGGEQYF. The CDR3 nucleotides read TGCAGCGTTGAAGATCGGGACAGGGGAGGCGAGCAGTACTTC.

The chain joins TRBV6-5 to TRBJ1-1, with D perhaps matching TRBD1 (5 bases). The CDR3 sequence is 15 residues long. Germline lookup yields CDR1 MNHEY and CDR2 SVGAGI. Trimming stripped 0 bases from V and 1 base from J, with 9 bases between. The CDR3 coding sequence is TGTGCCAGCAGTTACTCATGGCAGGGGAACACTGAAGCTTTCTTT. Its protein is CASSYSWQGNTEAFF.

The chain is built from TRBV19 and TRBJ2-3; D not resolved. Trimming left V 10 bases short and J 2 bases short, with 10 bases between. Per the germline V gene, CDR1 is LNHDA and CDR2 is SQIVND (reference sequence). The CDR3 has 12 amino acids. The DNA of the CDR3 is TGTGCCACCTCGACTGACACAGATACGCAGTATTTT. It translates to CATSTDTDTQYF.

The CDR3 spells CASSSSAGGNTEAFF. The CDR3, as DNA: TGCGCCAGCAGCTCGTCGGCCGGGGGGAACACTGAAGCTTTCTTT. The chain carries TRBV5-1 and TRBJ1-1; D might be TRBD1 (5 bases). The CDR3 has 15 amino acids. V dropped 3 bases and J dropped 1 base, with 13 bases sitting between them. CDR1 and CDR2 (germline): SGHRS, YFSETQ.

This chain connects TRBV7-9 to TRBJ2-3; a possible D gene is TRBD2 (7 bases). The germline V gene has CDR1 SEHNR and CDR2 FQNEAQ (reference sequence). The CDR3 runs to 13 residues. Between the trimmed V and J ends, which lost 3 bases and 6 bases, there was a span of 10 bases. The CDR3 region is CASSFEGGDTQYF. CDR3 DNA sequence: TGTGCCAGCAGCTTCGAGGGGGGGGATACGCAGTATTTT.

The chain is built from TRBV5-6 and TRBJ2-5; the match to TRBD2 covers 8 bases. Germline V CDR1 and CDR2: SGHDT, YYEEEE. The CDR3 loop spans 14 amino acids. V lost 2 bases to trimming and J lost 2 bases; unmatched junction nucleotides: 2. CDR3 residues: CASSFERGQETQYF. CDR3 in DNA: TGTGCCAGCAGCTTCGAGCGGGGGCAAGAGACCCAGTACTTC.

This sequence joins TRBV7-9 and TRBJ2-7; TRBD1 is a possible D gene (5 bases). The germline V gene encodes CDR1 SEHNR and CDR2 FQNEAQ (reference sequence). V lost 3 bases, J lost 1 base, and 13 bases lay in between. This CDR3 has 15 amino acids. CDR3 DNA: TGTGCCAGCAGCTTGGAGACAGATGGGTCCTACGAGCAGTACTTC. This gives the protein CASSLETDGSYEQYF. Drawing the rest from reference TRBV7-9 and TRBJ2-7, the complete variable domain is DTGVSQNPRHKITKRGQNVTFRCDPISEHNRLYWYRQTLGQGPEFLTYFQNEAQLEKSRLLSDRFSAERPKGSFSTLEIQRTEQGDSAMYLCASSLETDGSYEQYFGPGTRLTVT.

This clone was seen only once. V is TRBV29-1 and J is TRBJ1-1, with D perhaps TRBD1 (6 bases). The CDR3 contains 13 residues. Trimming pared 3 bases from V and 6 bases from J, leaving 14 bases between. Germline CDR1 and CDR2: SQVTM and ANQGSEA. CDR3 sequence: CSVEGRGRAEAFF. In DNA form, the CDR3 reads TGCAGCGTTGAGGGCAGGGGAAGGGCTGAAGCTTTCTTT.

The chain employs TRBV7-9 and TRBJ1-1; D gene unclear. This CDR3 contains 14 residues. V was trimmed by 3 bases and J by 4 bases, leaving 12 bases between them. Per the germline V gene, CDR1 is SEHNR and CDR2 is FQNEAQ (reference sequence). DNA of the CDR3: TGTGCCAGCAGCTTGGTGGCCCTTGGCACTGAAGCTTTCTTT. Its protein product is CASSLVALGTEAFF.

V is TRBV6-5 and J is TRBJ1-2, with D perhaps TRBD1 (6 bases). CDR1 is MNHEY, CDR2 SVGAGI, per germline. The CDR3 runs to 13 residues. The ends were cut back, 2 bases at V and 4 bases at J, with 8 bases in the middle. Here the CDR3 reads CASSYLTGYGYTF. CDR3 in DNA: TGTGCCAGCAGTTACCTGACAGGCTATGGCTACACCTTC.

CDR3 sequence reads: CASRIPGTSSYNEQFF. CDR3 nucleotides: TGCGCCAGCAGGATCCCCGGGACTAGCTCCTACAATGAGCAGTTCTTC. The rearrangement links TRBV10-2 to TRBJ2-1; 8 bases map to TRBD2. This CDR3 region has 16 residues. V shed 6 bases and J 0 bases; nucleotides not matched to a gene: 7. Germline assignment: CDR1 WSHSY and CDR2 SAAADI.

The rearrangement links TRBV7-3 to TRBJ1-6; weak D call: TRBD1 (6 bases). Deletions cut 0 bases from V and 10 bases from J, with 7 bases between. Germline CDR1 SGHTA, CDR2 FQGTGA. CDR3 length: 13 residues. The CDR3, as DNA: TGTGCCAGCAGCTTAACTGGGGGCTCACCCCTCCACTTT. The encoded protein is CASSLTGGSPLHF.

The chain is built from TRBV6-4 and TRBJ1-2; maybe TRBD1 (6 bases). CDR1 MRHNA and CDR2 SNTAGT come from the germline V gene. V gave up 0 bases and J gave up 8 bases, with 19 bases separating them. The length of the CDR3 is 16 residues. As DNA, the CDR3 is TGTGCCAGCAGTGACTCAGGGACATCCTACCGAGGGGGCTACACCTTC. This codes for CASSDSGTSYRGGYTF.

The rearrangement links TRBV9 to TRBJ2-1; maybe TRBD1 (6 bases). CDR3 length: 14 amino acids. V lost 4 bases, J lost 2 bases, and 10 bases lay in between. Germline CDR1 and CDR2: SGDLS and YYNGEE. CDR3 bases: TGTGCCAGCAGCCTAAGGACAGCCTACAATGAGCAGTTCTTC. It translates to CASSLRTAYNEQFF.

The CDR3 DNA reads TGTGCCAGCAGTCCTTCGACAGGGGGTTCTTATGGCTACACCTTC. Amino acids: CASSPSTGGSYGYTF. V is TRBV28 and J is TRBJ1-2, with 9 bases lining up with TRBD1. Per the germline V gene, CDR1 is MDHEN and CDR2 is SYDVKM. This CDR3 has 15 residues. J lost 5 bases, V lost 5 bases, and 9 bases had no gene match.